The rows below give T cell receptor beta chains drawn from one sample of a study of post-analysis software for immune sequencing data. From the PCR reads, TCRdb called clonotypes with MiXCR, one entry per CDR3 protein. The sample records roughly 580,000 distinct CDR3 sequences, roughly 46% being singletons. Sequenced sample: blood. These receptors were collected from a girl between 5 and 17 years old with multiple sclerosis. Both conserved end residues are part of each CDR3. The D gene is left open where the match is weak. Only some rows state a clone size, as once, few, many or a class for expanded clones.

>TRBD2|TRBJ2-3|NA|TRBV6-1
TGTGCCAGCAGCCCCGGGCTAGCGGGAGTTTCTCGGGGCACAGATACGCAGTATTTT
CASSPGLAGVSRGTDTQYF
>NA|TRBJ2-4|NA|TRBV29-1
TGCAGCGTTTTGCTAGCCAAAAACATTCAGTACTTC
CSVLLAKNIQYF
>NA|TRBJ1-5|NA|TRBV12-3/TRBV12-4
TGTGCCAGCAGTTTTGTCAGGGATCAGCCCCAGCATTTT
CASSFVRDQPQHF
>NA|TRBJ2-5|NA|TRBV7-9
TGTGCCAGCAGCTCCCCCCCCGGGCGCCTCCTTTACCAAGAGACCCAGTACTTC
CASSSPPGRLLYQETQYF
>NA|TRBJ1-5|NA|TRBV5-1
TGCGCCAGCAGCTTGGGGGACTGGGGCAATCAGCCCCAGCATTTT
CASSLGDWGNQPQHF
>NA|TRBJ1-1|few|TRBV27
TGTGCCAGCAGTCCCAGGGGAATAGAGGACGCTTTCTTT
CASSPRGIEDAFF
>NA|TRBJ2-7|NA|TRBV20-1
TGCAGTGCTCAGGACACCCGCTCCTACGAGCAGTACTTC
CSAQDTRSYEQYF
>NA|TRBJ2-5|few|TRBV12-3/TRBV12-4
TGTGCCAGCAGTTATAGGAGCCAAGAGACCCAGTACTTC
CASSYRSQETQYF
>TRBD2|TRBJ2-5|few|TRBV6-2/TRBV6-3
TGTGCCAGCAGTTACAGGTGGAGCGGGGGTGACAAGGGGGATGAGCAGTACTTC
CASSYRWSGGDKGDEQYF
>TRBD2|TRBJ2-5|once|TRBV3-1
TGTGCCAGCAGCCTCACTAGCGGGGGGACCCAAGAGACCCAGTACTTC
CASSLTSGGTQETQYF
>NA|TRBJ1-2|few|TRBV7-9
TGTGCCAGCAGCTTAGCGGAGGCAACAAGTGGCTACACCTTC
CASSLAEATSGYTF
>NA|TRBJ2-5|NA|TRBV12-3/TRBV12-4
TGTGCCAGCAGTTTTGTGGACCAAGAGACCCAGTACTTC
CASSFVDQETQYF
>NA|TRBJ2-6|NA|TRBV27
TGTGCCAGCAGATCCCGTGGGGGCGGGGGGGCCAACGTCCTGACTTTC
CASRSRGGGGANVLTF
>TRBD1|TRBJ1-2|NA|TRBV5-6
TGTGCCAGCAGCCTCCGGGACAGAGGCGGCTACACCTTC
CASSLRDRGGYTF
>TRBD2|TRBJ2-1|few|TRBV5-1
TGCGCCAGCAGCTTTGGAGCGGGAGCCTGGTATGAGCAGTTCTTC
CASSFGAGAWYEQFF
>TRBD1|TRBJ1-2|NA|TRBV11-1
TGTGCCAGCAGCTTAGTGGCAGGGGGCGACGGCTACACCTTC
CASSLVAGGDGYTF
>NA|TRBJ2-7|NA|TRBV7-2
TGTGCCAGCAGCTTCTCGACTCAATCCTACGAGCAGTACTTC
CASSFSTQSYEQYF
>TRBD1|TRBJ2-1|NA|TRBV20-1
TGCAGTGCTAGTCCGGGACAGGGGGTCAATGAGCAGTTCTTC
CSASPGQGVNEQFF
>NA|TRBJ1-6|few|TRBV25-1
TGTGCCAGCAGTCCCGGGTATAATTCACCCCTCCACTTT
CASSPGYNSPLHF
>NA|TRBJ2-3|NA|TRBV9
TGTGCCAGCAGCGTAGGGCGGCCCACAGATACGCAGTATTTT
CASSVGRPTDTQYF
>NA|TRBJ2-7|NA|TRBV6-5
TGTGCCAGCAGTCTCGACGGAGATAGCAATGAGCAGTACTTC
CASSLDGDSNEQYF
>TRBD2|TRBJ2-7|NA|TRBV5-1
TGCGCCAGCAGCGGGGAACTAGCGGGAGCTTCCTACGAGCAGTACTTC
CASSGELAGASYEQYF
>TRBD1|TRBJ2-1|NA|TRBV9
TGTGCCAGCAGCGAAGATGGACAGGCCTACAATGAGCAGTTCTTC
CASSEDGQAYNEQFF
>NA|TRBJ1-2|few|TRBV10-2
TGCGCCAGCAGTGGAATCGGGGGTGGCTACACCTTC
CASSGIGGGYTF
>NA|TRBJ2-7|NA|TRBV5-5
TGTGCCAGCAGCTTGAGGGAGGCTGGGGCGGGCCATAGCTCCTACGAGCAGTACTTC
CASSLREAGAGHSSYEQYF
>NA|TRBJ2-7|NA|TRBV7-6
TGTGCCAGCAGCACCTATGGTAGGGCGGGGTCGGTCTCCTACGAGCAGTACTTC
CASSTYGRAGSVSYEQYF
>TRBD1|TRBJ2-7|NA|TRBV12-3/TRBV12-4
TGTGCCAGCTCTCCCGGGACAGGGGCGTCATGGGCCTACGAGCAGTACTTC
CASSPGTGASWAYEQYF
>TRBD2|TRBJ2-2|NA|TRBV12-3/TRBV12-4
TGTGCCAGCAGTTTAATGAAGCGGGGGTTGATCGGCGGGGAGCTGTTTTTT
CASSLMKRGLIGGELFF
>NA|TRBJ2-3|few|TRBV7-3
TGTGCCAGCAGCGTCGGAGGGATGACAGATACGCAGTATTTT
CASSVGGMTDTQYF
>TRBD1|TRBJ2-1|few|TRBV7-3
TGTGCCAGCAGCGTCCAGGGACAGGGGGTCAATGAGCAGTTCTTC
CASSVQGQGVNEQFF
>TRBD2|TRBJ2-1|NA|TRBV5-1
TGCGCCAGCAGCTTGGGGGGACTAGCGGGAGGGCCCAATGAGCAGTTCTTC
CASSLGGLAGGPNEQFF
>TRBD2|TRBJ2-1|NA|TRBV12-3/TRBV12-4
TGTGCCAGCAGTCCGGCTAGCGGGGATCACAATGAGCAGTTCTTC
CASSPASGDHNEQFF
>NA|TRBJ2-1|few|TRBV5-1
TGCGCCAGCAGCCCGGGCCGTTGGGGGAATGAGCAGTTCTTC
CASSPGRWGNEQFF
>NA|TRBJ1-1|NA|TRBV20-1
TGCAGTGCTAGAGATGGCGGGGGGCTCGATGAAGCTTTCTTT
CSARDGGGLDEAFF
>TRBD2|TRBJ2-6|NA|TRBV29-1
TGCAGCGTTGGACTAGCGGGGACCTCTGGAGGGGCCAACGTCCTGACTTTC
CSVGLAGTSGGANVLTF
>TRBD2|TRBJ2-4|NA|TRBV7-2
TGTGCCAGCAGCTTAGAACCCACGGGGGGAGGCATTCAGTACTTC
CASSLEPTGGGIQYF
>NA|TRBJ2-1|few|TRBV7-6
TGTGCCAGCAGCTTAGTAAAGCGGGCCTACTACAATGAGCAGTTCTTC
CASSLVKRAYYNEQFF
>TRBD2|TRBJ2-5|NA|TRBV20-1
TGCAGTGCAGGACTAGGGGAGACCCAGTACTTC
CSAGLGETQYF
>TRBD1|TRBJ2-7|NA|TRBV12-3/TRBV12-4
TGTGCCAGCAGTTTGGGACAGCGCCAAGGACGCCCGTACTTC
CASSLGQRQGRPYF
>NA|TRBJ2-1|few|TRBV5-1
TGCGCCAGCAGCTCAGATTATGATGAGAAGTTCTTC
CASSSDYDEKFF
>NA|TRBJ2-7|NA|TRBV11-3
TGTGCCAGCAGCTCCTTGATGTACGAGCAGTACTTC
CASSSLMYEQYF
>NA|TRBJ1-1|NA|TRBV20-1
TGCAGTGCTACCCGGGGTGGAACTGGAGCTTTCTTT
CSATRGGTGAFF
>TRBD2|TRBJ2-1|NA|TRBV5-1
TGCGCCAGCAGCTGGAGCGGGAGCCCTCGGAATGAGCAGTTCTTC
CASSWSGSPRNEQFF
>NA|TRBJ1-1|NA|TRBV20-1
TGCAGTGCTAGAGATACAGGCCAGGGTATGAACACTGAAGCTTTCTTT
CSARDTGQGMNTEAFF
>NA|TRBJ1-4|NA|TRBV12-3/TRBV12-4
TGTGCCAGCTCTCCGGGACCCCCTCTCAATGAAAAACTGTTTTTT
CASSPGPPLNEKLFF
>NA|TRBJ2-1|NA|TRBV12-3/TRBV12-4
TGTGCCAGCAGTGCAGGGACTTACAATGAGCAGTTCTTC
CASSAGTYNEQFF
>NA|TRBJ2-7|few|TRBV10-3
TGTGCCATCCGCCGTGGGGTCACGAGGAACGAGCAGTACTTC
CAIRRGVTRNEQYF
>TRBD1|TRBJ2-6|NA|TRBV5-1
TGCGCCAGCAGCGACTCAGGGGGCCCTGGGGCCAACGTCCTGACTTTC
CASSDSGGPGANVLTF
>NA|TRBJ2-7|NA|TRBV30
TGTGCCCGGAGTCAATGGGACTACGAGCAGTACTTC
CARSQWDYEQYF
>TRBD1|TRBJ2-5|NA|TRBV3-1
TGTGCCAGCATGCCAGGGGGCCGGGAGACCCAGTACTTC
CASMPGGRETQYF
>NA|TRBJ1-2|NA|TRBV9
TGTGCCAGCAGCCCCGGGGGGGCCCTGAACTATGGCTACACCTTC
CASSPGGALNYGYTF
>NA|TRBJ2-1|few|TRBV12-3/TRBV12-4
TGTGCCAGCAAAACCCTCGGGGGCTATGGGGAGCAGTTCTTC
CASKTLGGYGEQFF